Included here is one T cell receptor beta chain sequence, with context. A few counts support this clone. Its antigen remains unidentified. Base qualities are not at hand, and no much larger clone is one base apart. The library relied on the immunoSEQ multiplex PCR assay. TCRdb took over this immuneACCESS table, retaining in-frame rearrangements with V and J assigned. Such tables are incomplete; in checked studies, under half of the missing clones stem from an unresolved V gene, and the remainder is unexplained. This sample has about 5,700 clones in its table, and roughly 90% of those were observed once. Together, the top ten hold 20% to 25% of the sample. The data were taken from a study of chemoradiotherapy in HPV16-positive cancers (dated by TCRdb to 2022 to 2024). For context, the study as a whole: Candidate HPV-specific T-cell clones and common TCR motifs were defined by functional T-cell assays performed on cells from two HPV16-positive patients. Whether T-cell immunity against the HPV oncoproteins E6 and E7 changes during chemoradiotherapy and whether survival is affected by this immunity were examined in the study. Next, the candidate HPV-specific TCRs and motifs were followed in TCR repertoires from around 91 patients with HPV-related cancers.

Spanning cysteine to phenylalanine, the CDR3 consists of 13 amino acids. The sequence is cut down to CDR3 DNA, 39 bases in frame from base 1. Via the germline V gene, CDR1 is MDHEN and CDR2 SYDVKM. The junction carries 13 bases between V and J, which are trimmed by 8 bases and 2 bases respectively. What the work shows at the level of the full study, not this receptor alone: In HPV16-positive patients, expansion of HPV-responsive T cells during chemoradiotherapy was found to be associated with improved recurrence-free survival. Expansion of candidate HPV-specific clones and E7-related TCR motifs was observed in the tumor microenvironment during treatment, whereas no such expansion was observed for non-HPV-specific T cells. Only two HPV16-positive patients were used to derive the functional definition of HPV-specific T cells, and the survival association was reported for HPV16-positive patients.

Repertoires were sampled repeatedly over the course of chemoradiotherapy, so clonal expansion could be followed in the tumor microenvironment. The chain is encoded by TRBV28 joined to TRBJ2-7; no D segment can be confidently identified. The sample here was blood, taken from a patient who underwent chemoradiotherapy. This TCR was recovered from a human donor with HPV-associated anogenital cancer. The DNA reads TGTGCCAGCGGAACGGCCCAACCCTACGAGCAGTACTTC. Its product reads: CASGTAQPYEQYF.